This T cell receptor (beta chain) derives from a study of naive and memory T cell subsets. Cells stained for CD3, CD4, CD8, CD45RA, CD27 and viability were sorted into four CD45RA/CD27 subsets. In this sample, this clonotype turned up many times. Its antigen is undetermined. An equimolar mix of two oligonucleotides served as the beta constant-region primer for TRBC1 and TRBC2. Four rounds of PCR amplified the ligated cDNA using nested alpha and beta constant-region primers plus SP2. One entry per CDR3 protein results from TCRdb running MiXCR on the UMI-ligation and nested PCR reads. There are around 83,000 distinct CDR3 sequences in the sample; about 11% occur only once, and more than 0.11% lies in the top ten. Notes on the study in general: Possibly reflecting memory cells re-expressing CD45RA, a few larger clonotypes occurred in naive repertoires, especially CD8. Over 85% of naive TCR sequences appeared only once, unlike memory subsets.

V lost 6 bases to trimming and J lost 2 bases, with 4 bases between them. The CDR3 is made up of 11 amino acids. Material for sequencing was naive CD4+ T cells from blood. This sequence was found in a human donor in good health. The chain employs TRBV12-3 or TRBV12-4 and TRBJ2-5, with no clear D. DNA of the CDR3: TGTGCCAGCAGCCGACAAGAGACCCAGTACTTC. Its translation: CASSRQETQYF.